This T cell receptor beta chain was recovered during a study of glioma-infiltrating T cells after dendritic cell vaccination (dated by TCRdb to 2016 to 2018). With regard to the full study: The cohort comprised 15 glioblastoma patients from Phase I and II dendritic cell vaccination trials, 9 newly diagnosed and 6 with recurrent disease. Patients received three intradermal dendritic cell vaccine injections at biweekly intervals in the arm below the axilla. Survival after dendritic cell vaccination was correlated with TCR sequencing metrics, including TIL content and tumor-blood repertoire overlap. Autologous tumor lysate-pulsed dendritic cell vaccination was administered to the patients between the early 2000s and the early 2010s. The vaccine was prepared from monocyte-derived dendritic cells that were cultured for seven days with IL-4 and GM-CSF and then pulsed overnight with autologous tumor lysate. In glioblastoma patients vaccinated with dendritic cells, deep sequencing of TCR beta CDR3 regions served to measure the amount of tumor-infiltrating lymphocytes and to compare repertoires between tumor and blood.

Using the immunoSEQ assay, TCRB CDR3 regions were amplified from about 1.9 micrograms of genomic DNA, or from all available DNA when less than that was on hand. The multiplex PCR employed 60 forward primers targeting TCR V beta segments and 13 reverse primers targeting J beta segments. To estimate reads per starting template, synthetic control templates were spiked into each sample at limiting dilution. Reads of 87 bp were generated by sequencing on the Illumina HiSeq System. In the authors' own workflow: PCR and sequencing errors were removed by a nearest neighbor algorithm that merged closely related sequences. TCR overlap was defined as the percentage of unique tumor TCR beta sequences that were also present in the same patient's peripheral blood. What TCRdb holds here is the immuneACCESS table cut down to in-frame rearrangements. Part of the clones is not present; checked against another copy, under half of the missing clones reflect an unresolved V gene, and the others are unexplained. That table is the source of V, J and clone size, and D and trimming were worked out from the DNA. The sample table holds about 92,000 clones, of which about nine tenths were seen once. Less than 20% of the sample lies in the top ten.

As to this clone: There is no known antigen for this receptor. No per-base quality is available; no much larger clone lies one base away.

Selection of patients required sufficient residual fresh-frozen tumor tissue and over two years of available survival data. An isocitrate dehydrogenase mutation was not carried by any of the glioblastoma patients, although molecular status was otherwise variable. PBMC were collected before vaccination, two weeks after the third vaccination, and at tumor progression when it occurred. The Qiagen DNeasy Blood extraction Kit was used for extraction of genomic DNA. The CDR3 goes from the cysteine to the phenylalanine over 13 residues. Only CDR3 DNA remains: 39 bases, in frame from the first base. Based on the germline V gene, the CDR1 and CDR2 sequences are SGHTA and FQGTGA. The junction shows trimming of 1 base on V and 11 bases on J, plus 12 bases between the germline ends. Study-wide findings and limitations: The three-group TCR overlap response model was characterized as speculative, and prospective validation of the model was stated to be required. The cohort was small and heterogeneous, with few patients having full blood and tumor sets and even fewer initial-recurrent tumor pairs. TCR clonality showed no direct relationship with survival, which suggests that a diverse polyclonal response may matter. Longer time to progression and overall survival after dendritic cell vaccination were predicted by higher estimated pretreatment TIL content.

In this chain, TRBV7-3 is recombined with TRBJ2-1, with the D gene not clear enough to name. The sequence was obtained from a human donor with glioblastoma. This specimen consisted of blood, obtained before dendritic cell vaccination. The CDR3 has the sequence CASSLRAVNQQFF. The sequenced DNA is TGTGCCAGCAGCTTAAGGGCAGTGAATCAGCAGTTCTTC. With the rest looked up from the reference TRBV7-3 and TRBJ2-1 genes rather than sequenced, the full variable domain is GAGVSQTPSNKVTEKGKYVELRCDPISGHTALYWYRQSLGQGPEFLIYFQGTGAADDSGLPNDRFFAVRPEGSVSTLKIQRTERGDSAVYLCASSLRAVNQQFFGPGTRLTVL.